This T cell receptor (beta chain) was retrieved from a study of T-cell memory formation after mild COVID-19. Study overall: Largely, the TCR clusters proved donor specific.

This clonotype was observed a handful of times. MiXCR, applied by TCRdb to the 5' RACE reads, yields one record per CDR3 protein. The sample records 200,000 to 250,000 distinct CDR3 sequences, around 8.8% being singletons. Germline V lookup: CDR1 SEHNR, CDR2 FQNEAQ (reference sequence). J gave up 3 bases and V 8 bases, and 9 bases lay outside the gene matches. The CDR3 consists of 14 residues. Sequenced input: PBMCs or a T cell subset sorted from them (not recorded which). The TCR comes from a man aged 18 to 29 who had mild COVID-19 (a few samples of this study predate the infection). Cell type and time point are not known. The J gene is TRBJ2-7, the V gene TRBV7-9; 8 bases map to TRBD1. In DNA form, the CDR3 reads TGTGCCAGCTCCCATGGGGGACAGGTCTACGAGCAGTACTTC. This sequence encodes CASSHGGQVYEQYF.